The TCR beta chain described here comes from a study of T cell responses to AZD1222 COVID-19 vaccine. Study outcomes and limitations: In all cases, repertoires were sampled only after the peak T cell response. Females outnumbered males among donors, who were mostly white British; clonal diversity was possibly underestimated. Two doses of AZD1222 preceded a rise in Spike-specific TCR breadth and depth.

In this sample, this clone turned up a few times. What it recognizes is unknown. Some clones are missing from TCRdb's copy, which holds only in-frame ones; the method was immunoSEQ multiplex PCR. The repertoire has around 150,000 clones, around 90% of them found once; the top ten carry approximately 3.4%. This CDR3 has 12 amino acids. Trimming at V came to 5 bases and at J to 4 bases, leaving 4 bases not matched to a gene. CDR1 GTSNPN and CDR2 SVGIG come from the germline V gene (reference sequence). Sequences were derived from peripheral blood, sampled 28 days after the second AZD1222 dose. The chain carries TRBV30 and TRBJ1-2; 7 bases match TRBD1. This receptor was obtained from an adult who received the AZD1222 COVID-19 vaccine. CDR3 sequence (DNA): TGTGCCTGGGAAAGACAGGGCTATGGCTACACCTTC. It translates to CAWERQGYGYTF.